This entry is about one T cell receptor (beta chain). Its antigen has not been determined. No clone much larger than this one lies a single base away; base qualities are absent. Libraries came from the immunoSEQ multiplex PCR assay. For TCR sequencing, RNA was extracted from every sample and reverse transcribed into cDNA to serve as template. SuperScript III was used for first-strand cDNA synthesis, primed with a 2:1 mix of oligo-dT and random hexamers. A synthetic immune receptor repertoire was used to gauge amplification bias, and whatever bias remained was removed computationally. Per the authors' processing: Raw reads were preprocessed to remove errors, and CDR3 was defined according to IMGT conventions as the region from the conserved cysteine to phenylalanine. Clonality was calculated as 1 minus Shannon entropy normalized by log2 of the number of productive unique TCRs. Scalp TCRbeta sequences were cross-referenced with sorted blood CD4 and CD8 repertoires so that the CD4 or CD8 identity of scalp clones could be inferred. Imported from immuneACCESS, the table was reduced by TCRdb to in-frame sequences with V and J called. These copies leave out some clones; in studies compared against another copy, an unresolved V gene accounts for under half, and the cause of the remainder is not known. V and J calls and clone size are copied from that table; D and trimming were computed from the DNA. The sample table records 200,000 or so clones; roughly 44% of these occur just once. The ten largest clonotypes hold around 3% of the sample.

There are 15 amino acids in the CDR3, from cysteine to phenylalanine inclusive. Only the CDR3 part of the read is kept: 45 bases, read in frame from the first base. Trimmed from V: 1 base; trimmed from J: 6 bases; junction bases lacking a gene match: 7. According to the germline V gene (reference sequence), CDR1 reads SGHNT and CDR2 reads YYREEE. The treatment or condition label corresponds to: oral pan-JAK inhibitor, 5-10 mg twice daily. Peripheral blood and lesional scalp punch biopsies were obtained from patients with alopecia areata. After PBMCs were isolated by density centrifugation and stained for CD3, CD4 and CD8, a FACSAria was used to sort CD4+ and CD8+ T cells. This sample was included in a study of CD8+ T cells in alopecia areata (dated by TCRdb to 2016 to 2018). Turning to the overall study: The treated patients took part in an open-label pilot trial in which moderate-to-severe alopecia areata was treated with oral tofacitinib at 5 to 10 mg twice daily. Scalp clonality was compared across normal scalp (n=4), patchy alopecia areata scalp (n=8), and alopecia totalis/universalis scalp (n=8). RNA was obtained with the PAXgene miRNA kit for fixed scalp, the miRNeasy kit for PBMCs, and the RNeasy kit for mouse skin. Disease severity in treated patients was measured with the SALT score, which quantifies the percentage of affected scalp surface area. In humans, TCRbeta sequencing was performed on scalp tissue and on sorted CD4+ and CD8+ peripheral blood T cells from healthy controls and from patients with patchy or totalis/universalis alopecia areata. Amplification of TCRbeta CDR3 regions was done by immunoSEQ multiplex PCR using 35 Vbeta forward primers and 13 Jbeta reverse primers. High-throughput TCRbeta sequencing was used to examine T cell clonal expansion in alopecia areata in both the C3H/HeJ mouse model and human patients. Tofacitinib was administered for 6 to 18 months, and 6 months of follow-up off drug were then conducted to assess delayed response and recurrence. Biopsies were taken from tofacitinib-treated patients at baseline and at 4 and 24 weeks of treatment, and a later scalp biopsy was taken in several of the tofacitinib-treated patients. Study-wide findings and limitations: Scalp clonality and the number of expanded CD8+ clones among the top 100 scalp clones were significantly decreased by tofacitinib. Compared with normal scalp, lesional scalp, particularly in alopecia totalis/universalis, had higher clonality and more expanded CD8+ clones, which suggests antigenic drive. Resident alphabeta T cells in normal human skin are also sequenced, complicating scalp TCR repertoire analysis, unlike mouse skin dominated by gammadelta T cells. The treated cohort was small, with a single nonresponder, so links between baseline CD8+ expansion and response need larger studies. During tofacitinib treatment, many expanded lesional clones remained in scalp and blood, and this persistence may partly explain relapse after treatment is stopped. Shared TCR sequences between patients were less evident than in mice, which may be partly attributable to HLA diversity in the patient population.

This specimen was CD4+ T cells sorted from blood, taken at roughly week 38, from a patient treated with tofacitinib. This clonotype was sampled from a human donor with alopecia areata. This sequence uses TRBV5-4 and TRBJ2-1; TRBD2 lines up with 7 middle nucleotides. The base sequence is TGTGCCAGCAGCTTGCGGCGGGAGTCCCCCAATGAGCAGTTCTTC. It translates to CASSLRRESPNEQFF. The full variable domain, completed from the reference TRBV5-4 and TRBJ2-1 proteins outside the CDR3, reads ETGVTQSPTHLIKTRGQQVTLRCSSQSGHNTVSWYQQALGQGPQFIFQYYREEENGRGNFPPRFSGLQFPNYSSELNVNALELDDSALYLCASSLRRESPNEQFFGPGTRLTVL.